This TCR beta chain was found in a study of CD4 and CD8 cells across lung adenocarcinoma regions. MiXCR, run by TCRdb on the PCR reads, gives a single entry per CDR3 protein. The sample has tens of thousands of distinct CDR3 sequences; roughly half are singletons. The CDR3 has 16 amino acids. On this clonotype: Sequence at one end of the junction differs from germline and may be a read error.

Donors had localized lung adenocarcinoma, a non-small cell lung cancer. Sequencing was carried out using CD4+ T cells from the center of a lung tumor. The genes are TRBV12-3 or TRBV12-4 and TRBJ2-3, with D possibly TRBD2 on 6 matching bases. This receptor was taken from a male donor with lung adenocarcinoma. The CD4 and CD8 labels of this study may be unreliable. As DNA, the CDR3 is TGTGCCAGCACGGGGACTGGCGGGCGTAGCACAGAGACGCAGTATTTC. Translation: CASTGTGGRSTETQYF.